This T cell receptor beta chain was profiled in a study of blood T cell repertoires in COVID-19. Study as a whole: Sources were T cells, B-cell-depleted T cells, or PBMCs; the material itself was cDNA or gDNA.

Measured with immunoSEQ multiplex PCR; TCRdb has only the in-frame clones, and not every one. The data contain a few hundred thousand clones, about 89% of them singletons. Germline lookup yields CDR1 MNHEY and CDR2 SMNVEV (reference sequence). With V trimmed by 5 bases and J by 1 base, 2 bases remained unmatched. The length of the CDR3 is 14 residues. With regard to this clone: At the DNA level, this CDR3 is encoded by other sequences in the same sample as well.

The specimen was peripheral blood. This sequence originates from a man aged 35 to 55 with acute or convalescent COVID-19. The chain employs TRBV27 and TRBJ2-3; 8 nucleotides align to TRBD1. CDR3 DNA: TGTGCCAGCAGTCCGGGACAGGGCACAGATACGCAGTATTTT. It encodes CASSPGQGTDTQYF.